This T cell receptor (beta chain) appears in the sequencing data of a study of neurological immune-mediated disorders. Blood bank volunteers in Maryland, USA, served as healthy controls. This clonotype was counted many times. Germline V gene sequence: CDR1 SGHRS, CDR2 YFSETQ. Trimming left V 0 bases short and J 4 bases short, with 13 bases between. CDR3 length: 16 residues. Synthesis of cDNA used 5'RACE (with 10-nucleotide random UMIs). MiXCR, run by TCRdb on the 5' RACE reads, gives a single entry per CDR3 protein. The table records some 37,000 distinct CDR3 sequences, about 4.8% of them present only once.

V usage is TRBV5-1 and J usage is TRBJ2-2; no clear D. The source material was CD4+ T cells from blood. This clonotype was sampled from a man between 18 and 29 years old in good health. The CDR3 spells CASSLVGHLSTGELFF. The CDR3 bases are TGCGCCAGCAGCTTGGTCGGGCACCTCTCCACCGGGGAGCTGTTTTTT. The full variable domain, in which reference TRBV5-1 and TRBJ2-2 provide the parts outside the CDR3, is KAGVTQTPRYLIKTRGQQVTLSCSPISGHRSVSWYQQTPGQGLQFLFEYFSETQRNKGNFPGRFSGRQFSNSRSEMNVSTLELGDSALYLCASSLVGHLSTGELFFGEGSRLTVL.